The rows below give T cell receptor beta chains drawn from one sample of a study of cytomegalovirus exposure and HLA in healthy donors. This table comes from immunoSEQ multiplex PCR, and its TCRdb copy is limited to in-frame clones, with some not included. The sample has 210,000 or so clones; 60% to 80% are singletons. The specimen sequenced was PBMCs. These receptors were obtained from a man aged 18 to 29 in good health and CMV-seronegative. Both conserved end residues are part of each CDR3. The order of the fields is clone size, J gene, V gene, D gene, CDR3 protein, CDR3 DNA. D genes are given only for firm matches. Clone size is stated in some rows and not others, as once, few, many or a class when expanded.

>.|TRBJ2-7|TRBV27|.
CASSLRESSYEQYF
TGTGCCAGCAGTTTAAGGGAGTCCTCCTACGAGCAGTACTTC
>.|TRBJ1-2|TRBV27|.
CASSFVGNYGYTF
TGTGCCAGCAGTTTTGTCGGGAACTATGGCTACACCTTC
>once|TRBJ2-1|TRBV5-1|TRBD1
CASYRDSSYNEQFF
TGCGCCAGCTACCGGGACAGCTCCTACAATGAGCAGTTCTTC
>.|TRBJ2-5|TRBV27|TRBD2
CASRSLGGGTETQYF
TGTGCCAGCAGGTCCTTGGGCGGGGGGACCGAGACCCAGTACTTC
>.|TRBJ1-5|TRBV6-5|TRBD1
CASSSGTGTPQHF
TGTGCCAGCAGCTCCGGGACAGGGACGCCCCAGCATTTT
>.|TRBJ2-3|TRBV7-6|.
CASSSSYQTGDTQYF
TGTGCCAGCAGCTCTTCATACCAAACCGGTGATACGCAGTATTTT
>few|TRBJ2-1|TRBV19|.
CASSINSGGDPYNEQFF
TGTGCCAGTAGTATCAACTCAGGAGGGGACCCTTACAATGAGCAGTTCTTC
>.|TRBJ2-3|TRBV4-3|TRBD1
CASSQEVRGMDTQYF
TGCGCCAGCAGCCAAGAGGTCAGGGGGATGGATACGCAGTATTTT
>.|TRBJ1-5|TRBV19|.
CASSQWEGDQPQHF
TGTGCCAGTAGCCAGTGGGAGGGCGACCAGCCCCAGCATTTT
>.|TRBJ2-1|TRBV27|.
CASSLLSRRQKQNEQFF
TGTGCCAGCAGTTTATTATCGCGGAGACAGAAACAAAATGAGCAGTTCTTC
>.|TRBJ2-1|TRBV4-3|TRBD2
CASSQPIAGVNEQFF
TGCGCCAGCAGCCAACCTATAGCGGGAGTCAATGAGCAGTTCTTC
>.|TRBJ1-2|TRBV5-1|.
CASSLIQSNYGYTF
TGCGCCAGCAGCCTGATACAGAGTAACTATGGCTACACCTTC
>.|TRBJ1-3|TRBV19|TRBD1
CASRGQVNSGNTIYF
TGTGCCAGTAGGGGACAGGTGAACTCTGGAAACACCATATATTTT
>.|TRBJ2-3|TRBV11-1|TRBD2
CASSQTSGRSDTQYF
TGTGCCAGCAGCCAGACTAGCGGGAGGTCAGATACGCAGTATTTT
>.|TRBJ2-7|TRBV9|.
CASSVVRDRIRCNEQYF
TGTGCCAGCAGCGTAGTGCGGGACAGAATAAGATGCAACGAGCAGTACTTC
>.|TRBJ2-5|TRBV28|.
CASSLPPETQYF
TGTGCCAGCAGTTTACCCCCTGAGACCCAGTACTTC
>once|TRBJ1-6|TRBV7-2|.
CASSLYSSPLHF
TGTGCCAGCAGCTTATACTCTTCACCCCTCCACTTT
>.|TRBJ2-1|TRBV5-4|TRBD2
CASSVDASGGYNEQFF
TGTGCCAGCAGCGTCGATGCTAGCGGGGGGTACAATGAGCAGTTCTTC
>.|TRBJ1-5|TRBV7-2|.
CASSSGLAQHF
TGTGCCAGCAGCTCAGGATTGGCTCAGCATTTT
>.|TRBJ2-3|TRBV7-2|.
CASSFHRGAGTDTQYF
TGTGCCAGCAGCTTTCACCGGGGAGCGGGCACAGATACGCAGTATTTT
>.|TRBJ2-1|TRBV7-9|TRBD1
CASSPTGTGSGEQFF
TGTGCCAGCAGCCCAACCGGGACAGGGAGTGGTGAGCAGTTCTTC
>.|TRBJ2-3|TRBV5-1|TRBD1
CASSTVGQGTDTQYF
TGCGCCAGCAGCACCGTTGGACAGGGCACAGATACGCAGTATTTT
>once|TRBJ1-1|TRBV19|.
CASNPYPGAWTEAFF
TGTGCCAGTAACCCCTACCCAGGGGCTTGGACTGAAGCTTTCTTT
>.|TRBJ2-2|TRBV27|TRBD1
CATGQGVALANTGELFF
TGTGCCACTGGACAGGGGGTTGCACTCGCGAACACCGGGGAGCTGTTTTTT
>once|TRBJ2-1|TRBV7-9|TRBD1
CASSLVRTGRYNEQFF
TGTGCCAGCAGCTTAGTGAGGACAGGGAGATACAATGAGCAGTTCTTC
>.|TRBJ1-1|TRBV7-9|.
CASTPPGRGENTEAFF
TGTGCCAGCACCCCCCCCGGACGGGGAGAGAACACTGAAGCTTTCTTT
>.|TRBJ2-5|TRBV5-1|TRBD2
CASSLAVGLAGKETQYF
TGCGCCAGCAGCTTGGCGGTGGGACTAGCGGGGAAAGAGACCCAGTACTTC
>.|TRBJ2-7|TRBV2|.
CASTGFGSEQYF
TGTGCCAGCACGGGGTTTGGGTCCGAGCAGTACTTC
>.|TRBJ2-7|TRBV29-1|.
CSVGAGSYEQYF
TGCAGCGTTGGTGCGGGCTCCTACGAGCAGTACTTC
>few|TRBJ2-7|TRBV28|TRBD2
CASSFRRGGPYEQYF
TGTGCCAGCAGTTTTAGGAGGGGAGGGCCCTACGAGCAGTACTTC
>.|TRBJ2-1|TRBV7-8|.
CASSSVGIAALNEQFF
TGTGCCAGCAGCTCGGTGGGAATAGCGGCCCTCAACGAGCAGTTCTTC
>.|TRBJ1-4|TRBV7-8|.
CASSLALLAVTNEKLFF
TGTGCCAGCAGCTTAGCCCTATTAGCAGTAACTAATGAAAAACTGTTTTTT
>.|TRBJ2-2|TRBV11-2|.
CASSNNRGTYGGELFF
TGTGCCAGCAGCAACAACCGGGGGACTTATGGCGGGGAGCTGTTTTTT
>.|TRBJ2-2|TRBV19|.
CASSIGQGSIGTGELFF
TGTGCCAGTAGTATAGGTCAGGGTTCAATAGGGACCGGGGAGCTGTTTTTT
>.|TRBJ1-4|TRBV28|TRBD1
CASSSDGTGNEKLFF
TGTGCCAGCAGCTCAGACGGGACAGGGAATGAAAAACTGTTTTTT
>.|TRBJ2-3|TRBV7-3|TRBD1
CASSSTGATDTQYF
TGTGCCAGCAGCTCGACAGGGGCCACAGATACGCAGTATTTT
>.|TRBJ2-1|TRBV4-1|.
CASSETSYNEQFF
TGCGCCAGCAGCGAGACTAGTTACAATGAGCAGTTCTTC
>.|TRBJ1-5|TRBV19|.
CASTPPDGVLQHF
TGTGCCAGTACTCCCCCGGACGGGGTGCTCCAGCATTTT
>.|TRBJ2-7|TRBV30|TRBD1
CAWSGTGTYEQYF
TGTGCCTGGAGTGGGACAGGGACCTACGAGCAGTACTTC
>.|TRBJ1-3|TRBV7-2|TRBD1
CASSVTGGPYSGNTIYF
TGTGCCAGCAGCGTTACAGGGGGCCCCTACTCTGGAAACACCATATATTTT
>.|TRBJ2-2|TRBV5-6|TRBD2
CASSSPGLAGSNTGELFF
TGTGCCAGCAGCTCGCCGGGACTAGCGGGTTCGAACACCGGGGAGCTGTTTTTT
>.|TRBJ2-3|TRBV4-3|TRBD2
CASSQATSGTDTQYF
TGCGCCAGCAGCCAAGCGACTAGCGGCACAGATACGCAGTATTTT